Listed here are 12 T cell receptor beta chains from one sample, sequenced in a study of T cell changes during pregnancy in multiple sclerosis. Profiling relied on immunoSEQ multiplex PCR, and the TCRdb table lists in-frame clones only, not all of them. The sample consists of approximately 100,000 clones, almost 95% of them appearing once. The sample here was peripheral blood, taken before pregnancy. The receptors shown here come from a female donor with multiple sclerosis, enrolled in a pregnancy study.

This clone was picked up a small number of times. The rearrangement uses TRBV19 and TRBJ2-7; 9 bases are shared with TRBD1. V shed 4 bases, J shed 5 bases, and the junction held 6 bases outside the gene matches. This CDR3 contains 14 residues. Germline V lookup: CDR1 LNHDA, CDR2 SQIVND (reference sequence). CDR3 loop: CASSKGQGFDEQYF. In DNA form, the CDR3 reads TGTGCCAGTAGTAAAGGACAGGGGTTCGACGAGCAGTACTTC. Variable domain in full (rest from reference TRBV19 and TRBJ2-7): DGGITQSPKYLFRKEGQNVTLSCEQNLNHDAMYWYRQDPGQGLRLIYYSQIVNDFQKGDIAEGYSVSREKKESFPLTVTSAQKNPTAFYLCASSKGQGFDEQYFGPGTRLTVT.

The chain links TRBV5-6 to TRBJ2-7; D is undetermined. The V end was cut by 3 bases, the J end by 3 bases, with 7 bases between. The V gene's germline CDR1 is SGHDT and CDR2 YYEEEE. This CDR3 is 12 amino acids long. The CDR3 here is CASSYDNYEQYF. In DNA, the CDR3 is TGTGCCAGCAGCTATGACAACTACGAGCAGTACTTC.

The V and J genes are TRBV19 and TRBJ2-1, with 8 bases matching TRBD2. The CDR3 runs 15 residues. CDR1 and CDR2 from the germline V gene are LNHDA and SQIVND (reference sequence). V gave up 3 bases and J gave up 7 bases; unmatched junction bases: 8. CDR3 region: CASSMAGTRANEQFF. In DNA form, the CDR3 reads TGTGCCAGTAGTATGGCCGGGACTAGAGCAAATGAGCAGTTCTTC.

The chain links TRBV9 to TRBJ1-1; no reliable D call. V gave up 4 bases and J gave up 1 base, with 17 bases separating them. CDR3 length: 16 amino acids. Germline V gene data show CDR1 as SGDLS and CDR2 as YYNGEE. The DNA for the CDR3 is TGTGCCAGCAGCCCCAGCCACCCGGCAGGGAACACTGAAGCTTTCTTT. This translates into CASSPSHPAGNTEAFF.

This sequence joins TRBV2 and TRBJ1-2, with TRBD1 matching 7 bases. The CDR3 covers 17 residues. Germline CDR1 and CDR2: SNHLY and FYNNEI. With 5 bases clipped from V and 8 bases from J, the junction kept 20 bases outside the gene matches. CDR3: CASSRDSAKLSSMGYTF. The CDR3, as DNA: TGTGCCAGCAGTCGGGACAGCGCTAAGCTTTCGTCTATGGGCTACACCTTC. Variable domain in full (rest from reference TRBV2 and TRBJ1-2): EPEVTQTPSHQVTQMGQEVILRCVPISNHLYFYWYRQILGQKVEFLVSFYNNEISEKSEIFDDQFSVERPDGSNFTLKIRSTKLEDSAMYFCASSRDSAKLSSMGYTFGSGTRLTVV.

The gene calls are TRBV15 and TRBJ2-2, with 7 bases fitting TRBD2. Germline assignment: CDR1 LNHNV and CDR2 YYDKDF (reference sequence). J gave up 1 base and V 0 bases, and 5 bases lay outside the gene matches. The CDR3 covers 17 residues. CDR3 loop: CATSRDPSSGNTGELFF. CDR3 coding DNA: TGTGCCACCAGCAGAGATCCGTCTAGCGGGAACACCGGGGAGCTGTTTTTT.

This clone was picked up one time. V usage is TRBV9 and J usage is TRBJ2-7; 10 positions agree with TRBD2. V gave up 0 bases and J gave up 4 bases; unmatched junction bases: 1. The CDR3 covers 14 residues. The germline V gene encodes CDR1 SGDLS and CDR2 YYNGEE. CDR3 nucleotide sequence: TGTGCCAGCAGCGTAGTAGCGGGAGGTTACGAGCAGTACTTC. It translates to CASSVVAGGYEQYF.

This clone was seen only a few times. The gene calls are TRBV2 and TRBJ2-1; TRBD2 is a possible D gene (6 bases). Deletions cut 4 bases from V and 1 base from J, with 11 bases between. CDR1 and CDR2 (germline): SNHLY, FYNNEI. This CDR3 is built from 15 residues. CDR3 in amino acids: CASSAGTVSYNEQFF. CDR3 nucleotide sequence: TGTGCCAGCAGTGCCGGGACTGTATCCTACAATGAGCAGTTCTTC.

The count of this clone is one. The chain has TRBV23-1 and TRBJ2-1; D is perhaps TRBD2 (5 bases). TRBV23-1 is an open reading frame whose function is uncertain. Trimming cost V 3 bases and J 0 bases, with 9 bases left between them. CDR3 size: 15 residues. CDR3: CASSHGRGSYNEQFF. The CDR3 DNA follows: TGCGCCAGCAGTCATGGCCGGGGCTCCTACAATGAGCAGTTCTTC.

The chain uses TRBV6-6 and TRBJ2-7; D possibly corresponds to TRBD2 (6 bases). Trimming stripped 5 bases from V and 3 bases from J, with 14 bases between. CDR3 length: 14 residues. CDR1 and CDR2 (germline): MNHNY, SVGAGI (reference sequence). The CDR3 reads CASSLSGVGYEQYF. CDR3 sequence (DNA): TGTGCCAGCAGTCTCTCGGGAGTGGGCTACGAGCAGTACTTC.

V is TRBV6-5 and J is TRBJ1-2, with a tentative D call TRBD1 (6 bases). The CDR3 has 12 amino acids. The germline V gene encodes CDR1 MNHEY and CDR2 SVGAGI. V was trimmed by 7 bases and J by 4 bases, leaving 10 bases between them. CDR3 bases: TGTGCCAGCAACTCCAGGGGCTATGGCTACACCTTC. Its translation is CASNSRGYGYTF.

V is TRBV18 and J is TRBJ2-7; TRBD1 might be the D (6 bases). The CDR3 spans 15 residues. Germline V gives CDR1 KGHSH, CDR2 LQKENI. V lost 1 base to trimming and J lost 4 bases, with 14 bases between them. DNA of the CDR3: TGTGCCAGCTCACCACGTGGCAGGGGTAGTTACGAGCAGTACTTC. Its translation: CASSPRGRGSYEQYF.